The 18 T cell receptor beta chains given below trace back to one sample, sequenced in a study of T-cell reconstitution after alpha-beta-depleted transplantation in children. Unique molecular identifiers were incorporated into the prepared TCRbeta library. One entry per CDR3 protein results from TCRdb running MiXCR on the PCR reads. This repertoire shows 450,000 to 550,000 distinct CDR3 sequences, approximately 10% found once; its top ten account for around 15%. The starting material was PBMCs, mostly from graft donor cells, obtained 180 days after TCRalphabeta/CD19-depleted stem cell transplant. These receptors were taken from a female patient aged 2-9 years who had a stem cell transplant for aplastic anemia, so the T cells may come from the graft donor.

This clonotype was seen repeatedly, ten times or more. CDR3: CSARALQGAGETQYF. The CDR3 DNA is TGCAGTGCTAGAGCCCTTCAGGGGGCTGGAGAGACCCAGTACTTC. The V call is TRBV20-1, the J call TRBJ2-5; 8 bases are a match to TRBD1. The germline gives CDR1 DFQATT, CDR2 SNEGSKA (reference sequence). Trimming at V came to 1 base and at J to 4 bases, leaving 8 bases not matched to a gene. The CDR3 spans 15 residues.

The rearrangement uses TRBV7-9 and TRBJ2-7, with D perhaps TRBD1 or TRBD2 (5 bases each). The V gene's germline CDR1 is SEHNR and CDR2 FQNEAQ (reference sequence). This CDR3 is 15 amino acids long. Trimming removed 5 bases at V and 2 bases at J, with 16 bases between. The chain's CDR3 is CASSHSGTAAYEQYF. The CDR3 bases are TGTGCCAGCAGCCACTCGGGGACGGCAGCCTACGAGCAGTACTTC.

The rearrangement joins TRBV6-2 or TRBV6-3 to TRBJ2-1; D is uncertain. The length of the CDR3 is 20 residues. Deletions cut 0 bases from V and 0 bases from J, with 21 bases between. Germline CDR1 is MNHEY and CDR2 is SVGEGT. CDR3 DNA: TGTGCCAGCAGTTACTCCGAAGAGCAAAGGACGCCGCGCTCCTACAATGAGCAGTTCTTC. This codes for CASSYSEEQRTPRSYNEQFF.

This clonotype showed up many times. The gene calls are TRBV3-1 and TRBJ1-1; D unclear. In germline, CDR1 is LGHDT, CDR2 YNNKEL (reference sequence). The CDR3 loop spans 19 amino acids. V was trimmed by 3 bases and J by 3 bases, leaving 26 bases between them. CDR3 sequence: CASSHKQEGWALEDTEAFF. In DNA, the CDR3 is TGTGCCAGCAGCCACAAGCAAGAAGGGTGGGCGCTCGAGGACACTGAAGCTTTCTTT.

This chain uses TRBV10-1 with TRBJ1-2, with D hard to call. Germline V lookup: CDR1 WNHNN, CDR2 SYGVQD (reference sequence). CDR3 length: 13 amino acids. The ends were cut back, 3 bases at V and 4 bases at J, with 9 bases in the middle. CDR3 sequence reads: CASSDVYGYGYTF. CDR3 coding DNA: TGCGCCAGCAGTGATGTTTACGGCTATGGCTACACCTTC.

Regarding this clonotype: This clone may be a read error of a much larger clone one base away. The chain uses TRBV20-1 and TRBJ2-3; TRBD2 aligns across 8 bases. Germline CDR1 is DFQATT and CDR2 is SNEGSKA (reference sequence). The CDR3 consists of 13 residues. Trimming removed 2 bases from V and 4 bases from J; junction bases left unmatched: 2. The CDR3 region has the DNA TGCAGTGCTAGACCAGCGGGAGCAGATACGCAGTATTTT. It encodes CSARPAGADTQYF.

Ten or more counts support this clonotype. The chain joins TRBV7-3 to TRBJ2-5, with D tentatively TRBD1 or TRBD2 (5 bases each). Germline CDR1 SGHTA, CDR2 FQGTGA. The CDR3 has 13 amino acids. V shed 3 bases and J shed 3 bases, with 8 bases lying between them. The chain's CDR3 is CASSLGEEETQYF. The CDR3 nucleotides read TGTGCCAGCAGCTTGGGGGAAGAAGAGACCCAGTACTTC.

This chain uses TRBV6-5 with TRBJ2-3, with D perhaps matching TRBD1 or TRBD2 (5 bases each). The CDR3 runs to 15 residues. Per germline, CDR1 MNHEY and CDR2 SVGAGI. Trimming shortened V by 4 bases and J by 0 bases, and 11 bases separated the two germline ends. The CDR3 loop reads CASSWGGPSTDTQYF. CDR3 DNA sequence: TGTGCCAGCAGTTGGGGCGGGCCGAGCACAGATACGCAGTATTTT.

The genes are TRBV10-2 and TRBJ1-5; D possibly corresponds to TRBD1 (5 bases). Trimming removed 2 bases from V and 3 bases from J, with 11 bases in between. CDR1 and CDR2 (germline): WSHSY, SAAADI. The CDR3 totals 15 residues. The CDR3 sequence is CASSEGGLLNQPQHF. CDR3 nucleotides: TGCGCCAGCAGTGAGGGGGGACTCCTCAATCAGCCCCAGCATTTT.

There are a few counts of this clonotype. V and J are TRBV5-1 and TRBJ2-5; no clear D gene. The CDR3 is 16 residues long. V was clipped by 3 bases and J by 5 bases, with 20 bases between them. The V gene's germline CDR1 is SGHRS and CDR2 YFSETQ. The CDR3 loop reads CASSYRPSPLAETQYF. CDR3 coding DNA: TGCGCCAGCAGCTACCGTCCCTCCCCTCTTGCGGAGACCCAGTACTTC.

The chain links TRBV5-1 to TRBJ2-2; D remains unclear. V shed 0 bases and J shed 5 bases, with 11 bases lying between them. The germline gives CDR1 SGHRS, CDR2 YFSETQ. The CDR3 spans 15 residues. The CDR3 spells CASSLASSPTGELFF. For the CDR3, the DNA is TGCGCCAGCAGCTTGGCTAGTAGTCCAACCGGGGAGCTGTTTTTT.

This chain uses TRBV24-1 with TRBJ2-5, with D maybe TRBD2 (6 bases). The CDR3 extends over 15 amino acids. Germline lookup yields CDR1 KGHDR and CDR2 SFDVKD. Trimming took off 4 bases at V and 5 bases at J, with 16 bases between the two ends. The CDR3 sequence is CATSERAPGRETQYF. Here the CDR3 DNA reads TGTGCCACCAGTGAACGAGCCCCGGGGAGGGAGACCCAGTACTTC.

J is TRBJ2-1 and V is TRBV4-3, with 7 bases aligning to TRBD2. The CDR3 is made up of 16 amino acids. Germline V gives CDR1 LGHNA, CDR2 YSLEER. V gave up 3 bases and J gave up 4 bases; unmatched junction bases: 9. The CDR3 coding sequence is TGCGCCAGCAGCCACACGGGGCCTAGCGGTTACAATGAGCAGTTCTTC. It translates to CASSHTGPSGYNEQFF.

This clonotype was observed a handful of times. V gene TRBV6-5 combines with J gene TRBJ1-1; D perhaps matches TRBD1 (5 bases). The V end was cut by 8 bases, the J end by 4 bases, with 11 bases between. Looked up from germline, CDR1 is MNHEY and CDR2 is SVGAGI. This CDR3 contains 12 residues. This CDR3 reads CASRGGATEAFF. The CDR3 DNA is TGTGCCAGCCGGGGCGGGGCCACTGAAGCTTTCTTT.

The rearrangement uses TRBV29-1 and TRBJ2-1, with D perhaps TRBD2 (5 bases). The V gene lost 7 bases and the J gene lost 2 bases, with 12 bases spanning the gap. Germline V gene lookup returns CDR1 SQVTM and CDR2 ANQGSEA. CDR3 length: 13 residues. The CDR3 coding sequence is TGCAGCGCCCTCGGGAAGCCCTACAATGAGCAGTTCTTC. Protein sequence: CSALGKPYNEQFF.

This clonotype was counted ten times or more. The CDR3, as DNA: TGTGCCAGCTTTTTAGCTAGCGGAGGGAACAATGAGCAGTTCTTC. Protein: CASFLASGGNNEQFF. The chain recombines TRBV6-1 with TRBJ2-1, with 7 bases matching TRBD2. The CDR3 has 15 amino acids. Germline CDR1 reads MNHNS; CDR2 reads SASEGT. V dropped 8 bases and J dropped 5; count of bases not matched to a gene: 12.

CDR3 nucleotide sequence: TGTGCCAGCTCACCACTAGCGGGTTACACAGATACGCAGTATTTT. Translated, it gives CASSPLAGYTDTQYF. The chain has TRBV18 and TRBJ2-3, with 7 bases matching TRBD2. CDR3 length: 15 residues. The V gene end was trimmed by 1 base and the J gene end by 2 bases; junction bases not matched to a gene: 3. Germline V gives CDR1 KGHSH, CDR2 LQKENI.

This clonotype has ten or more counts. This chain connects TRBV15 to TRBJ1-2, with D possibly TRBD1 on 5 matching bases. Between the trimmed V and J ends, which lost 0 bases and 14 bases, there was a span of 13 bases. Germline-derived CDR1 and CDR2 are LNHNV and YYDKDF (reference sequence). The CDR3 is 12 amino acids. Here the CDR3 reads CATSRDRTSQTF. DNA for the CDR3: TGTGCCACCAGCAGAGACCGGACATCTCAGACCTTC.